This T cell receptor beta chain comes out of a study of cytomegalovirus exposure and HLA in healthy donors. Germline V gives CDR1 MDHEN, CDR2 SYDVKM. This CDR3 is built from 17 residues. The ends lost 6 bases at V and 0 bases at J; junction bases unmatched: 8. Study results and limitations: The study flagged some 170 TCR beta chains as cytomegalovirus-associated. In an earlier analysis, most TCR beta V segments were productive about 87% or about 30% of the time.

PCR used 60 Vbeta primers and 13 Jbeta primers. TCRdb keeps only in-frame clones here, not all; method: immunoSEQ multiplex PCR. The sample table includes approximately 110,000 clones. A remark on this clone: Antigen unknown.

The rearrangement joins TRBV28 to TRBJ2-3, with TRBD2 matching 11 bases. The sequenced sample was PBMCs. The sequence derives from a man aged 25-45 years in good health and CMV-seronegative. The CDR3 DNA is TGTGCCAGCAGAGATACCCGGACTAGCGGGAGCACAGATACGCAGTATTTT. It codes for CASRDTRTSGSTDTQYF.